These 17 T cell receptor beta chains share one sample of origin, sequenced in a study of cytomegalovirus exposure and HLA in healthy donors. A multiplex PCR was run with 60 Vbeta primers and 13 Jbeta primers. Clones were sequenced by immunoSEQ multiplex PCR, and TCRdb holds only the in-frame ones, with some missing. The sample lists about 130,000 clones, 73% occurring once. The source material was PBMCs. These receptors originate from a woman in her thirties or forties in good health and CMV-seropositive.

This clone was counted once. The chain couples TRBV11-2 to TRBJ2-2, with 13 bases aligning to TRBD2. Unmatched junction bases numbered 12, after V lost 5 bases and J lost 6 bases. Germline CDR1 is SGHAT and CDR2 is FQNNGV. This CDR3 has 18 residues. The CDR3 spells CASSPGRTSGREAGELFF. In DNA form, the CDR3 reads TGTGCCAGCAGCCCTGGGAGGACTAGCGGGAGAGAAGCCGGGGAGCTGTTTTTT.

This clone was seen more than once but under ten times. V gene TRBV10-3 combines with J gene TRBJ2-3; TRBD2 is a possible D gene (5 bases). This CDR3 region has 13 residues. The germline V and J ends were trimmed by 5 bases and 3 bases, with 9 bases remaining between them. CDR1 and CDR2 from the germline V gene are ENHRY and SYGVKD. CDR3 amino acids: CAISPRGTDTQYF. The CDR3, as DNA: TGTGCCATCAGTCCCAGAGGGACAGATACGCAGTATTTT.

This clone appeared once. The chain combines TRBV13 with TRBJ2-7, with TRBD1 identical over 10 bases. The CDR3 is made up of 16 amino acids. Trimming cost V 0 bases and J 5 bases; bases outside gene matches: 7. CDR1 and CDR2 from the germline V gene are PRHDT and FYEKMQ (reference sequence). CDR3 loop: CASSLGRTGGYDEQYF. The DNA for the CDR3 is TGTGCCAGCAGCTTAGGCCGGACAGGGGGGTACGACGAGCAGTACTTC.

The CDR3 nucleotides are TGTGCCAGCAGTCGGGGGGGGACAGGGGATGAAAAACTGTTTTTT. Translating gives CASSRGGTGDEKLFF. This chain uses TRBV28 with TRBJ1-4; 10 positions match TRBD1. This CDR3 has 15 amino acids. CDR1 and CDR2 from the germline V gene are MDHEN and SYDVKM. V was pared by 5 bases and J by 6 bases, with 6 bases of the junction left unmatched.

The genes are TRBV4-1 and TRBJ1-2, with D hard to call. The CDR3 spans 13 residues. Germline CDR1 MGHRA, CDR2 YSYEKL. With 3 bases removed from V and 5 bases from J, the gap between germline ends came to 10 bases. The CDR3 sequence is CASSQGVEYGYTF. The CDR3 nucleotides read TGCGCCAGCAGCCAGGGAGTTGAATATGGCTACACCTTC.

The chain combines TRBV27 with TRBJ2-3; 10 bases map to TRBD2. The trim removed 5 bases at V and 1 base at J, leaving 9 bases unmatched. CDR1 MNHEY and CDR2 SMNVEV come from the germline V gene (reference sequence). The CDR3 spans 17 residues. The CDR3 spells CASSGKAGGPGTDTQYF. The CDR3 DNA follows: TGTGCCAGCAGTGGTAAAGCGGGGGGGCCCGGCACAGATACGCAGTATTTT.

V gene TRBV18 combines with J gene TRBJ2-7; D gene unclear. Germline-derived CDR1 and CDR2 are KGHSH and LQKENI. This CDR3 is 12 amino acids long. The germline V and J ends were trimmed by 5 bases and 3 bases, with 8 bases remaining between them. The CDR3 spells CASSGQSYEQYF. The CDR3 region has the DNA TGTGCCAGCTCAGGGCAAAGCTACGAGCAGTACTTC.

This clone was counted only a few times. The chain employs TRBV30 and TRBJ1-1; 7 bases map to TRBD1. Germline V gene data show CDR1 as GTSNPN and CDR2 as SVGIG (reference sequence). V lost 5 bases to trimming and J lost 1 base; unmatched junction nucleotides: 4. CDR3 length equals 13 residues. CDR3 DNA sequence: TGTGCCTGGGGAACAGGGGAGAACACTGAAGCTTTCTTT. Amino acid sequence: CAWGTGENTEAFF.

This chain joins TRBV5-1 and TRBJ2-1; possible D gene TRBD1, 5 bases. There are 15 residues in the CDR3. With 6 bases removed from V and 9 bases from J, the gap between germline ends came to 22 bases. Per the germline V gene, CDR1 is SGHRS and CDR2 is YFSETQ. CDR3 coding DNA: TGCGCCAGCAACAACCAGGGATCCGGTGTCAGTGAGCAGTTCTTC. Residues: CASNNQGSGVSEQFF.

The V gene is TRBV19, the J gene TRBJ1-5, with 8 bases fitting TRBD1. Germline-derived CDR1 and CDR2 are LNHDA and SQIVND (reference sequence). There are 19 residues in the CDR3. V lost 0 bases and J lost 2; bases outside the gene matches: 12. The CDR3 DNA reads as TGTGCCAGTAGTATAGATCGCGGGACAGGTAATTTGGGCAATCAGCCCCAGCATTTT. Translation gives CASSIDRGTGNLGNQPQHF. Complete variable domain (other parts from reference TRBV19 and TRBJ1-5): DGGITQSPKYLFRKEGQNVTLSCEQNLNHDAMYWYRQDPGQGLRLIYYSQIVNDFQKGDIAEGYSVSREKKESFPLTVTSAQKNPTAFYLCASSIDRGTGNLGNQPQHFGDGTRLSIL.

The chain links TRBV7-6 to TRBJ1-1; 9 positions agree with TRBD1. J gave up 4 bases and V 5 bases, and 5 bases lay outside the gene matches. The germline V gene encodes CDR1 SGHVS and CDR2 FNYEAQ. The CDR3 totals 14 residues. The CDR3 is CASSAATGGTEAFF. Here the CDR3 DNA reads TGTGCCAGCAGCGCCGCGACAGGGGGCACTGAAGCTTTCTTT.

This chain links TRBV5-6 with TRBJ1-6; 9 bases fit TRBD1. The germline CDR1 and CDR2 sequences are SGHDT and YYEEEE. The CDR3 runs 18 residues. V shed 3 bases and J 1 base; nucleotides not matched to a gene: 8. CDR3 sequence: CASSSPTGGISYNSPLHF. The DNA for the CDR3 is TGTGCCAGCAGCTCGCCGACAGGGGGTATTTCCTATAATTCACCCCTCCACTTT.

This clone was seen a single time. The V and J genes are TRBV2 and TRBJ1-1; D remains unclear. The CDR3 spans 11 residues. CDR1 and CDR2 from the germline V gene are SNHLY and FYNNEI. V was clipped by 4 bases and J by 8 bases, with 8 bases between them. The CDR3: CASSGRVEAFF. The CDR3 DNA reads TGTGCCAGCAGTGGCCGCGTAGAAGCTTTCTTT.

The V gene is TRBV11-2, the J gene TRBJ1-4; a weak D match, TRBD1 (6 bases). Between the trimmed V and J ends, which lost 8 bases and 0 bases, there was a span of 16 bases. Germline CDR1 is SGHAT and CDR2 is FQNNGV. This CDR3 comprises 16 residues. For the CDR3, the DNA is TGTGCCAGCGCGGGGGGCGCGAAATCAACTAATGAAAAACTGTTTTTT. Translated, it gives CASAGGAKSTNEKLFF.

V is TRBV30 and J is TRBJ1-6; tentatively, D is TRBD1 (5 bases). The V gene lost 0 bases and the J gene lost 9 bases, with 12 bases spanning the gap. The CDR3 is 14 amino acids. Germline V gene lookup returns CDR1 GTSNPN and CDR2 SVGIG (reference sequence). CDR3 loop: CAWSVNGGGSPLHF. The CDR3 DNA follows: TGTGCCTGGAGTGTAAACGGGGGAGGTTCACCCCTCCACTTT. Drawing the rest from reference TRBV30 and TRBJ1-6, the complete variable domain is SQTIHQWPATLVQPVGSPLSLECTVEGTSNPNLYWYRQAAGRGLQLLFYSVGIGQISSEVPQNLSASRPQDRQFILSSKKLLLSDSGFYLCAWSVNGGGSPLHFGNGTRLTVT.

The gene calls are TRBV2 and TRBJ2-7; weak D call: TRBD1 (6 bases). The germline V gene has CDR1 SNHLY and CDR2 FYNNEI. The CDR3 length is 13 residues. V was trimmed by 5 bases and J by 7 bases, leaving 15 bases between them. DNA of the CDR3: TGTGCCAGCAGTCCCGGACAGATTGTTGAGCAGTACTTC. This codes for CASSPGQIVEQYF.

Worth noting for this clone: Compared with germline, one end of the junction differs, possibly owing to a read error. The J gene is TRBJ2-7, the V gene TRBV7-7; no clear D. This CDR3 is built from 14 residues. The germline V gene encodes CDR1 SSHAT and CDR2 FNYEAQ (reference sequence). CDR3 sequence reads: CASSLTLRSYEQYF. The DNA for the CDR3 is TGTGCTAGCAGCTTAACTCTCCGCTCCTACGAGCAGTACTTC.